The 20 T cell receptor beta chains reported below all come from one sample, sequenced in a study of blood T cell repertoires in COVID-19 (TCRdb year 2020). Libraries were made using the immunoSEQ multiplex PCR assay. As stored in TCRdb, this immuneACCESS dataset retains in-frame rearrangements with V and J assigned. A fraction of the clones does not appear; measured against another copy, unresolved V genes explain less than half of the discrepancy, and the remainder lacks a known reason. Within this sample are 100,000 to 150,000 clones, with 84% of them counted one time only. About 1.5% of the sample lies in the top ten. Sequenced input: peripheral blood. These receptors all stem from a man in his 60s with acute or convalescent COVID-19.

The CDR3 DNA sequence: TGTGCCAGCAGCTTAGTGGAAGAGGCTGAGCAGTTCTTC. This codes for CASSLVEEAEQFF. The rearrangement joins TRBV11-3 to TRBJ2-1; unclear D gene. In germline, CDR1 is SGHNT, CDR2 YENEEA. Trimming shortened V by 1 base and J by 9 bases, and 10 bases separated the two germline ends. The CDR3 extends over 13 amino acids.

J is TRBJ1-1 and V is TRBV28, with D maybe TRBD1 (5 bases). The germline V gene encodes CDR1 MDHEN and CDR2 SYDVKM. Trimming shortened V by 6 bases and J by 0 bases, and 11 bases separated the two germline ends. This CDR3 region has 14 residues. CDR3 in amino acids: CASRSTVLNTEAFF. The CDR3 DNA sequence: TGTGCCAGCAGGTCGACAGTCCTGAACACTGAAGCTTTCTTT. Supplemented by reference TRBV28 and TRBJ1-1, the full variable domain reads DVKVTQSSRYLVKRTGEKVFLECVQDMDHENMFWYRQDPGLGLRLIYFSYDVKMKEKGDIPEGYSVSREKKERFSLILESASTNQTSMYLCASRSTVLNTEAFFGQGTRLTVV.

The V call is TRBV19, the J call TRBJ1-1; D is possibly TRBD1 (5 bases). The V end lost 4 bases, the J end lost 11 bases, and 14 bases lay between the germline ends. Germline V lookup: CDR1 LNHDA, CDR2 SQIVND (reference sequence). The CDR3 extends over 12 amino acids. The CDR3 DNA reads as TGTGCCAGTAGTAATGATCGGGGGACTGCTTTCTTT. Its protein product is CASSNDRGTAFF.

The genes are TRBV5-3 and TRBJ1-2, with a weak D call TRBD1 (5 bases). TRBV5-3 is given ORF status, its function remaining uncertain. Deletions cut 5 bases from V and 8 bases from J, with 13 bases between. The CDR3 consists of 12 residues. DNA for the CDR3: TGTGCCAGAAGTGCAGGGTGCTGCGGCTACACCTTC. This gives the protein CARSAGCCGYTF.

The chain is built from TRBV5-1 and TRBJ2-1, with D unclear. There are 11 residues in the CDR3. With 1 base removed from V and 9 bases from J, the gap between germline ends came to 5 bases. The germline gives CDR1 SGHRS, CDR2 YFSETQ. The CDR3 DNA is TGCGCCAGCAGCTTGCTCTCTGAGCAGTTCTTC. Amino acids: CASSLLSEQFF.

The chain combines TRBV19 with TRBJ1-2, with TRBD1 as a possible D gene (5 bases). The V end was cut by 2 bases, the J end by 6 bases, with 22 bases between. The germline V gene encodes CDR1 LNHDA and CDR2 SQIVND (reference sequence). The CDR3 contains 17 residues. CDR3 amino acids: CASSITGSRTPLDGYTF. The CDR3, as DNA: TGTGCCAGTAGTATAACAGGATCCCGGACCCCTTTGGATGGCTACACCTTC.

The chain is built from TRBV24-1 and TRBJ2-1, with D unresolved. CDR1 and CDR2 (germline): KGHDR, SFDVKD. The CDR3 covers 15 residues. V gave up 5 bases and J gave up 8 bases, with 18 bases separating them. This CDR3 is CATSVWRRREDEQFF. The CDR3 DNA is TGTGCCACCAGTGTTTGGCGGCGGCGTGAGGATGAGCAGTTCTTC.

The gene calls are TRBV27 and TRBJ2-5; TRBD1 agrees at 7 bases. Germline V gene data show CDR1 as MNHEY and CDR2 as SMNVEV (reference sequence). J gave up 5 bases and V 4 bases, and 7 bases lay outside the gene matches. There are 14 residues in the CDR3. Here the CDR3 reads CASSYSTGLETQYF. DNA of the CDR3: TGTGCCAGCAGTTATTCGACAGGGCTGGAGACCCAGTACTTC.

The chain recombines TRBV5-4 with TRBJ2-5, with 7 bases identical to TRBD2. The CDR3 has 16 amino acids. Trimming at V came to 4 bases and at J to 5 bases, leaving 14 bases not matched to a gene. CDR1 and CDR2 (germline): SGHNT, YYREEE (reference sequence). The CDR3 is CASSPVPREVGETQYF. In nucleotides, the CDR3 is TGTGCCAGCAGCCCAGTTCCCCGGGAGGTCGGGGAGACCCAGTACTTC.

The rearrangement uses TRBV3-1 (or the pseudogene TRBV3-2) and TRBJ1-1; no firm D call. CDR3 length: 14 residues. Per germline, CDR1 LGHDT and CDR2 YNNKEL (reference sequence). Trimming took 7 bases from V and 0 from J, leaving 12 bases between them. The CDR3: CASTPLALNTEAFF. CDR3 bases: TGTGCCAGCACCCCGTTAGCATTGAACACTGAAGCTTTCTTT.

The CDR3 is CASSPWDTTGGYTF. The CDR3, as DNA: TGTGCCAGCAGCCCGTGGGATACCACAGGTGGCTACACCTTC. The chain joins TRBV9 to TRBJ1-2, with D possibly being TRBD1 (5 bases). Per the germline V gene, CDR1 is SGDLS and CDR2 is YYNGEE. CDR3 length: 14 amino acids. V was cut by 4 bases and J by 7 bases, with 17 bases left in between. Using reference TRBV9 and TRBJ1-2 for the parts outside the CDR3, the full variable domain is DSGVTQTPKHLITATGQRVTLRCSPRSGDLSVYWYQQSLDQGLQFLIQYYNGEERAKGNILERFSAQQFPDLHSELNLSSLELGDSALYFCASSPWDTTGGYTFGSGTRLTVV.

This clone was detected once. V usage is TRBV10-1 and J usage is TRBJ1-5; D unclear. The CDR3 is made up of 13 amino acids. V was clipped by 3 bases and J by 7 bases, with 10 bases between them. Germline V lookup: CDR1 WNHNN, CDR2 SYGVQD (reference sequence). The CDR3 sequence is CASSELGSQPQHF. The CDR3 DNA reads TGCGCCAGCAGTGAACTGGGCAGCCAGCCCCAGCATTTT.

The V gene is TRBV24-1, the J gene TRBJ2-3, with D tentatively TRBD1 (6 bases). Trimming shortened V by 3 bases and J by 3 bases, and 15 bases separated the two germline ends. CDR3 length: 16 amino acids. Germline lookup yields CDR1 KGHDR and CDR2 SFDVKD. The CDR3, as DNA: TGTGCCACCAGTGATCCCCCTAGGGGGAGAACAGATACGCAGTATTTT. This sequence encodes CATSDPPRGRTDTQYF.

The V and J genes are TRBV5-1 and TRBJ2-7; 8 bases agree with TRBD1. The CDR3 is 14 amino acids. V shed 5 bases, J shed 5 bases, and the junction held 9 bases outside the gene matches. Germline CDR1 and CDR2: SGHRS and YFSETQ. The CDR3: CASREGQGAHEQYF. The CDR3 DNA reads TGCGCCAGCAGAGAAGGACAGGGTGCCCACGAGCAGTACTTC.

The chain is built from TRBV24-1 and TRBJ1-2, with 10 bases that match TRBD1. Looked up from germline, CDR1 is KGHDR and CDR2 is SFDVKD. The CDR3 runs to 13 residues. The J segment lost 8 bases and the V segment lost 5 bases, leaving 4 bases of the junction unmatched. CDR3 region: CATSGQGAGGYTF. CDR3 nucleotides: TGTGCCACCAGTGGACAGGGGGCGGGAGGCTACACCTTC.

V and J are TRBV28 and TRBJ2-7; D might be TRBD1 (6 bases). The CDR3 has 13 amino acids. Germline CDR1 MDHEN, CDR2 SYDVKM. V was pared by 3 bases and J by 3 bases, with 9 bases between. CDR3 coding DNA: TGTGCCAGCAGTTTGGGACAAAACTACGAGCAGTACTTC. Its protein product is CASSLGQNYEQYF.

This chain uses TRBV5-1 with TRBJ1-6; tentative D call: TRBD1 (6 bases). Trimming left V 4 bases short and J 10 bases short, with 24 bases between. This CDR3 is 17 amino acids long. Germline CDR1 SGHRS, CDR2 YFSETQ. CDR3 in DNA: TGCGCCAGCAGCCCCTACAGGGAGCACCGGGATGGGTCACCCCTCCACTTT. Protein: CASSPYREHRDGSPLHF.

This clone showed up just a few times. The chain has TRBV4-2 and TRBJ2-2; TRBD2 agrees at 7 bases. V was clipped by 0 bases and J by 4 bases; unmatched bases: 8. This CDR3 spans 17 amino acids. Germline V gives CDR1 LGHNA, CDR2 YNFKEQ. As DNA, the CDR3 is TGTGCCAGCAGCCAAGACGTCGGCGGGGGATTCACCGGGGAGCTGTTTTTT. Protein sequence: CASSQDVGGGFTGELFF.

This clone was picked up one time. The chain is built from TRBV19 and TRBJ1-5, with 7 nucleotides matching TRBD1. The CDR3 runs 13 residues. V lost 9 bases and J lost 2; bases outside the gene matches: 4. Germline values: CDR1 LNHDA, CDR2 SQIVND (reference sequence). CDR3 region: CASLDRGNQPQHF. CDR3 in DNA: TGTGCCAGCCTTGACAGGGGCAATCAGCCCCAGCATTTT.

The chain couples TRBV20-1 to TRBJ1-5; D not resolved. Per germline, CDR1 DFQATT and CDR2 SNEGSKA (reference sequence). The length of the CDR3 is 14 residues. The V and J ends lost 3 bases and 2 bases respectively, with 11 bases between them. Here the CDR3 reads CSASPGNGNQPQHF. The DNA of the CDR3 is TGCAGTGCTAGTCCGGGGAACGGCAATCAGCCCCAGCATTTT.